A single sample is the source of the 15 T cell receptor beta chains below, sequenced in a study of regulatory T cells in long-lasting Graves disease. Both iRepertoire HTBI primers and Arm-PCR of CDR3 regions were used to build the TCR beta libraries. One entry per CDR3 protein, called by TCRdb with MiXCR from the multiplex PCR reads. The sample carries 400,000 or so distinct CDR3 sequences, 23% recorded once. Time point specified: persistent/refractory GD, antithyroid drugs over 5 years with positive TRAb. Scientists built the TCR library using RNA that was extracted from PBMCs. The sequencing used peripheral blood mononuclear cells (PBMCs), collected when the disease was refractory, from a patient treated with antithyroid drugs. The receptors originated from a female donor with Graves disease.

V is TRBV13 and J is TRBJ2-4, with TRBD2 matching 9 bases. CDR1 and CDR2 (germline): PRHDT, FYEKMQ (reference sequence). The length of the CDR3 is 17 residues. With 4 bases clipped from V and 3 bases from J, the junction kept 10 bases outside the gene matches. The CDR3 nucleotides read TGTGCCAGCAGCTCTCCGGCGGGAGGGCTGGGCAAAAACATTCAGTACTTC. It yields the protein CASSSPAGGLGKNIQYF.

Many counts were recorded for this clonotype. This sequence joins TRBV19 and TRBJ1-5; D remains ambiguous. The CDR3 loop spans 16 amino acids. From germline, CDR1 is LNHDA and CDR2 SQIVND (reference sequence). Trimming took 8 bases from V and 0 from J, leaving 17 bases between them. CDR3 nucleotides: TGTGCCAGTCTTGAGGTAGTTCGCGATAGCAATCAGCCCCAGCATTTT. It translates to CASLEVVRDSNQPQHF.

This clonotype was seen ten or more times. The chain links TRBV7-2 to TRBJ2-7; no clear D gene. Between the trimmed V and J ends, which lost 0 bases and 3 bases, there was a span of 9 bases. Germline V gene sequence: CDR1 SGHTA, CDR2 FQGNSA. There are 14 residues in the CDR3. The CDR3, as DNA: TGTGCCAGCAGCTTAGCAGAGTATGGCTACGAGCAGTACTTC. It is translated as CASSLAEYGYEQYF. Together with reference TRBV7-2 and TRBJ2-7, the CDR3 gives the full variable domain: GAGVSQSPSNKVTEKGKDVELRCDPISGHTALYWYRQSLGQGLEFLIYFQGNSAPDKSGLPSDRFSAERTGGSVSTLTIQRTQQEDSAVYLCASSLAEYGYEQYFGPGTRLTVT.

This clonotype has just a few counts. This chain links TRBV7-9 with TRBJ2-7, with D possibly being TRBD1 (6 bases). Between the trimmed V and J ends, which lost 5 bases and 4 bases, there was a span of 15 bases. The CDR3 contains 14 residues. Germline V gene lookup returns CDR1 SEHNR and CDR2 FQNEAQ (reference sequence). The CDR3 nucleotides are TGTGCCAGCAGCCCACCCAGGGGTGGGTACGAGCAGTACTTC. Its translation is CASSPPRGGYEQYF.

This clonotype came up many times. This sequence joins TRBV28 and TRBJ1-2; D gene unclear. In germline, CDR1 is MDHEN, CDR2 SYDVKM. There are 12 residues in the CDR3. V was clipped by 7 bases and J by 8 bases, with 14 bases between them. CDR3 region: CASTNFVGGYTF. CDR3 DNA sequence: TGTGCCAGCACCAACTTCGTCGGGGGCTACACCTTC.

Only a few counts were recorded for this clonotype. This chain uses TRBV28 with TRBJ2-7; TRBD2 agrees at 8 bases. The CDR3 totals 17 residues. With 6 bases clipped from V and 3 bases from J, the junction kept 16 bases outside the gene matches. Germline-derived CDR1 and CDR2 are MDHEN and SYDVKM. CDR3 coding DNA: TGTGCCAGCAGCCCGAAACATCCGGGACTAGAAGTCTACGAGCAGTACTTC. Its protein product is CASSPKHPGLEVYEQYF.

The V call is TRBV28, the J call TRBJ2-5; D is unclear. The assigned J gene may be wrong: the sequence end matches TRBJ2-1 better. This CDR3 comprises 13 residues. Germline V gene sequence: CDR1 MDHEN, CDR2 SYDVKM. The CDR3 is CASSPRPANEQFF. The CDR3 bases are TGTGCCAGCAGTCCCCGGCCCGCTAATGAGCAGTTCTTC.

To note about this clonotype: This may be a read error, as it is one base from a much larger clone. This CDR3 is CADKGLGVHTEAFF. DNA of the CDR3: TGTGCCGACAAAGGCCTGGGGGTTCACACTGAAGCTTTCTTT. The V gene is TRBV28, the J gene TRBJ1-1, with D perhaps matching TRBD1 (5 bases). The V end lost 11 bases, the J end lost 3 bases, and 19 bases lay between the germline ends. Germline values: CDR1 MDHEN, CDR2 SYDVKM. The CDR3 is 14 amino acids.

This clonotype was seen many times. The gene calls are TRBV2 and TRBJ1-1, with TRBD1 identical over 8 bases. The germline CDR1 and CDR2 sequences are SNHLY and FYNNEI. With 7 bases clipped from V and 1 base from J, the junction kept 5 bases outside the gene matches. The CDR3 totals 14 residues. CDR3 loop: CASMGTGANTEAFF. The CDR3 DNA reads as TGTGCCAGCATGGGGACAGGAGCGAACACTGAAGCTTTCTTT.

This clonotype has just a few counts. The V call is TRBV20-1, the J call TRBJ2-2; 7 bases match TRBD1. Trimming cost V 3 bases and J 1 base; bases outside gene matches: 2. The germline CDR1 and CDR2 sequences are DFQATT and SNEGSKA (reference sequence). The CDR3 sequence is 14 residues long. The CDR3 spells CSASGQENTGELFF. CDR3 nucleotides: TGCAGTGCTAGCGGACAGGAGAACACCGGGGAGCTGTTTTTT.

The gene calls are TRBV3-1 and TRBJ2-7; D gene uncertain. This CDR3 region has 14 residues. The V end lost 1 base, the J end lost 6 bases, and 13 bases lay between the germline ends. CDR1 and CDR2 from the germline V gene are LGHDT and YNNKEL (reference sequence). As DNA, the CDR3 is TGTGCCAGCAGCCAAGGTCTGAATCCCCCCGAGCAGTACTTC. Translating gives CASSQGLNPPEQYF.

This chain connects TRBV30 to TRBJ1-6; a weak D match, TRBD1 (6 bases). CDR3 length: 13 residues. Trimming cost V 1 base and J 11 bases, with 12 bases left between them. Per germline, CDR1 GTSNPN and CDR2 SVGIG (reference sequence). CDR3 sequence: CAWSGGGQAPLHF. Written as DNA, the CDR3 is TGTGCCTGGAGTGGTGGGGGCCAGGCACCCCTCCACTTT.

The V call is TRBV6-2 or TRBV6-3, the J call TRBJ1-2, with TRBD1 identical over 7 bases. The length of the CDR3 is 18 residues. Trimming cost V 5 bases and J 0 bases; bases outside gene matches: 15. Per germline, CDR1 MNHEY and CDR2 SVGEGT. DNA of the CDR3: TGTGCCAGCAGTGGAATGCCGGGACAGAAAAAAGCTAACTATGGCTACACCTTC. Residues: CASSGMPGQKKANYGYTF.

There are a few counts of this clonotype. The CDR3 nucleotides are TGTGCCAGCAGATCGGGACAGGGATCGAGCAATCAGCCCCAGCATTTT. This sequence encodes CASRSGQGSSNQPQHF. The J gene is TRBJ1-5, the V gene TRBV12-3 or TRBV12-4, with TRBD1 identical over 9 bases. V gave up 6 bases and J gave up 1 base; unmatched junction bases: 7. The CDR3 length is 16 residues.

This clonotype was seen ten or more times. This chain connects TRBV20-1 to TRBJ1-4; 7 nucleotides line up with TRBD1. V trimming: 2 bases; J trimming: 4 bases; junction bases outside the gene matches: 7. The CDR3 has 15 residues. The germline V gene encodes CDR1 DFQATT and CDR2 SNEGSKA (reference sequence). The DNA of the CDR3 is TGCAGTGCTAGACGGACAGGTTTCGGTAATGAAAAACTGTTTTTT. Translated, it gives CSARRTGFGNEKLFF.